This T cell receptor beta chain was profiled in a study of cytomegalovirus exposure and HLA in healthy donors. Use of 60 Vbeta and 13 Jbeta primers characterized the PCR. Method: immunoSEQ multiplex PCR; TCRdb's copy keeps in-frame clones and lacks some. The sample carries over 75,000 clones, around four fifths recorded once. Notes on the study in general: TCR beta V- and J-gene trimming was later associated with a missense DCLRE1C variant. Roughly even sequencing depth across donors was the assumption behind the presence/absence analyses. A previous analysis found most TCR beta V segments productive roughly 87% or roughly 30% of the time.

Everyone who donated was a healthy bone marrow donor. CDR3 size: 15 residues. Germline CDR1 and CDR2: SGHVS and FNYEAQ. V dropped 3 bases and J dropped 7 bases, with 18 bases sitting between them. Comments on this clone: The antigen is undetermined.

The source material was PBMCs. The genes are TRBV7-6 and TRBJ1-2; tentatively, D is TRBD1 (6 bases). The sequence was collected from a man between 35 and 55 years old in good health and CMV-seropositive. The CDR3 bases are TGTGCCAGCAGCTTTACGCTCGGGGGGCAGGGTGGCTACACCTTC. Translating gives CASSFTLGGQGGYTF.